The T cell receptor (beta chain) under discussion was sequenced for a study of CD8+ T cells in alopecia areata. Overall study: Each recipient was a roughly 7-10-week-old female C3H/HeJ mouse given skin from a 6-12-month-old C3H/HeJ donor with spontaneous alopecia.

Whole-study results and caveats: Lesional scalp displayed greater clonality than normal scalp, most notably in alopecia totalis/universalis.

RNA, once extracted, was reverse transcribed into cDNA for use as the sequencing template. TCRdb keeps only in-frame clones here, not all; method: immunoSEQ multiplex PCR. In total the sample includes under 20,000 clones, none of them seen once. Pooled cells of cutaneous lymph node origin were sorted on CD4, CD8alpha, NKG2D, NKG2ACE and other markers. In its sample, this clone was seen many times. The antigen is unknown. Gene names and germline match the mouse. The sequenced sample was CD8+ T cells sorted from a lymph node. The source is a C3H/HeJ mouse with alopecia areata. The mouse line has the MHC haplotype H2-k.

CDR3 sequence reads: CASSRQGANTGQLYF. Partial CDR3 DNA: TGTGCCAGCAGTAGACAGGGGGCAAACACCGGG. This chain connects TRBV19 to TRBJ2-2; the match to TRBD1 covers 9 bases. The CDR3 is cut off 4 residues early in the read; its end comes from the germline J gene. CDR3 length equals 15 residues. Per the germline V gene, CDR1 is FNHDT and CDR2 is SITEND (reference sequence). The V segment lost 3 bases and the J segment 0 bases; nucleotides outside the gene matches: 0.